What follows are 21 T cell receptor beta chains derived from one specimen sequenced in a study of CXCR3-negative and CXCR3-positive naive CD8 T cells. UMI labels and 5' RACE were used to prepare the TRB cDNA libraries. With the 5' RACE reads reprocessed, TCRdb shows one record per CDR3 protein and no DNA. This repertoire includes approximately 88,000 distinct CDR3 sequences. The sequencing input was naive CXCR3- CD8+ T cells from blood. Sample subset: CD45RO-CCR7+CD27+CD95- naive CD8+ T cells lacking CXCR3 (TNR3-). Receptors were obtained from a human donor in good health. Some clones in this sample may be carry-over from other donors' samples.

This chain joins TRBV2 and TRBJ2-3; absent DNA, TCRdb's TRBD1 call cannot be checked. The CDR3 has 15 residues. Germline-derived CDR1 and CDR2 are SNHLY and FYNNEI. CDR3 sequence: CASSSGAIRTDTQYF.

V is TRBV28 and J is TRBJ2-3; absent DNA, TCRdb's TRBD2 call cannot be checked. CDR1 and CDR2 (germline): MDHEN, SYDVKM. The CDR3 runs 14 residues. This CDR3 is CASSLGLAAHTQYF.

The gene calls are TRBV7-9 and TRBJ2-7. The germline V gene encodes CDR1 SEHNR and CDR2 FQNEAQ (reference sequence). This CDR3 contains 14 residues. The CDR3 loop reads CASSLGRDSYEQYF.

The chain combines TRBV27 with TRBJ2-2; TCRdb selects TRBD1, and the lack of DNA leaves this call unchecked. CDR1 and CDR2 (germline): MNHEY, SMNVEV (reference sequence). This CDR3 spans 16 amino acids. The CDR3 sequence: CASSLLLLGGFGELFF.

This rearrangement joins TRBV29-1 to TRBJ1-1; TCRdb returns TRBD1, unconfirmable since there is no DNA. This CDR3 spans 12 amino acids. In germline, CDR1 is SQVTM, CDR2 ANQGSEA. The CDR3 is CSVDRVYTEAFF.

CDR3 region: CASRRERSTDTQYF. The chain combines TRBV5-1 with TRBJ2-3; TCRdb gives TRBD2 as the D gene, but with no DNA this cannot be confirmed. Looked up from germline, CDR1 is SGHRS and CDR2 is YFSETQ. The CDR3 has 14 amino acids. The full variable domain, its missing parts supplied by reference TRBV5-1 and TRBJ2-3, is KAGVTQTPRYLIKTRGQQVTLSCSPISGHRSVSWYQQTPGQGLQFLFEYFSETQRNKGNFPGRFSGRQFSNSRSEMNVSTLELGDSALYLCASRRERSTDTQYFGPGTRLTVL.

V and J are TRBV5-1 and TRBJ2-1; TCRdb picks TRBD1, but there is no DNA to check that call. CDR3 size: 13 residues. CDR1 and CDR2 from the germline V gene are SGHRS and YFSETQ. The CDR3 spells CASTPRDYNEQFF.

The rearrangement links TRBV5-6 to TRBJ2-2; TCRdb calls TRBD1, which cannot be checked without DNA. The CDR3 contains 16 residues. From germline, CDR1 is SGHDT and CDR2 YYEEEE. The chain's CDR3 is CASSLFRGSNTGELFF. Drawing the rest from reference TRBV5-6 and TRBJ2-2, the complete variable domain is DAGVTQSPTHLIKTRGQQVTLRCSPKSGHDTVSWYQQALGQGPQFIFQYYEEEERQRGNFPDRFSGHQFPNYSSELNVNALLLGDSALYLCASSLFRGSNTGELFFGEGSRLTVL.

This chain joins TRBV29-1 and TRBJ2-1; absent DNA, TCRdb's TRBD2 call cannot be checked. Germline CDR1 and CDR2: SQVTM and ANQGSEA. The CDR3 has 18 amino acids. The CDR3 region is CSVEGLAGAASSYNEQFF.

This chain joins TRBV28 and TRBJ2-7. The germline V gene encodes CDR1 MDHEN and CDR2 SYDVKM. This CDR3 region has 13 residues. CDR3: CASSFPESYEQYF.

The gene calls are TRBV7-9 and TRBJ2-3; TCRdb selects TRBD2, and the lack of DNA leaves this call unchecked. Per the germline V gene, CDR1 is SEHNR and CDR2 is FQNEAQ (reference sequence). The length of the CDR3 is 15 residues. The CDR3 here is CASSSQAGNTDTQYF.

This chain uses TRBV29-1 with TRBJ2-5; the D call from TCRdb, TRBD1, cannot be confirmed without DNA. This CDR3 contains 14 residues. The germline V gene has CDR1 SQVTM and CDR2 ANQGSEA. CDR3 protein: CSSLSGAQQETQYF.

The chain is built from TRBV9 and TRBJ2-1; TCRdb calls TRBD1, which cannot be checked without DNA. In germline, CDR1 is SGDLS, CDR2 YYNGEE. The CDR3 has 16 residues. The CDR3 region is CASSPGTVIANNEQFF.

The chain couples TRBV7-9 to TRBJ2-1; TCRdb lists TRBD2, though no DNA is available to test this call. Germline CDR1 reads SEHNR; CDR2 reads FQNEAQ (reference sequence). The CDR3 contains 16 residues. CDR3: CASSPLAGDLLNEQFF. Using reference TRBV7-9 and TRBJ2-1 for the parts outside the CDR3, the full variable domain is DTGVSQNPRHKITKRGQNVTFRCDPISEHNRLYWYRQTLGQGPEFLTYFQNEAQLEKSRLLSDRFSAERPKGSFSTLEIQRTEQGDSAMYLCASSPLAGDLLNEQFFGPGTRLTVL.

V usage is TRBV5-1 and J usage is TRBJ2-7. Germline V gene lookup returns CDR1 SGHRS and CDR2 YFSETQ. The CDR3 contains 13 residues. Here the CDR3 reads CASSLARGYEQYF.

The CDR3: CTTATRYEQYF. The genes are TRBV27 and TRBJ2-7. Germline V gene sequence: CDR1 MNHEY, CDR2 SMNVEV (reference sequence). The CDR3 has 11 amino acids.

This rearrangement joins TRBV7-6 to TRBJ2-7. Germline values: CDR1 SGHVS, CDR2 FNYEAQ. This CDR3 is built from 15 residues. CDR3: CASSLGGSSSYEQYF.

The rearrangement joins TRBV7-3 to TRBJ2-7; TCRdb picks TRBD1, but there is no DNA to check that call. Germline loops: CDR1 SGHTA, CDR2 FQGTGA. The CDR3 extends over 13 amino acids. The CDR3 region is CASSPTAGGEQYF.

The chain has TRBV29-1 and TRBJ2-5; the D gene TCRdb calls, TRBD1, cannot be checked with no DNA. There are 13 residues in the CDR3. The germline V gene has CDR1 SQVTM and CDR2 ANQGSEA. CDR3 in amino acids: CSVDQGAGETQYF.

V is TRBV27 and J is TRBJ2-3. CDR1 is MNHEY, CDR2 SMNVEV, per germline (reference sequence). CDR3 length: 11 amino acids. CDR3 region: CASSLRDTQYF.

The CDR3 sequence: CASSLTGGTEAFF. This chain links TRBV7-2 with TRBJ1-1; TCRdb calls TRBD1, which cannot be checked without DNA. Germline V gene sequence: CDR1 SGHTA, CDR2 FQGNSA. CDR3 length equals 13 residues. The whole variable domain, filled in from reference TRBV7-2 and TRBJ1-1, reads GAGVSQSPSNKVTEKGKDVELRCDPISGHTALYWYRQSLGQGLEFLIYFQGNSAPDKSGLPSDRFSAERTGGSVSTLTIQRTQQEDSAVYLCASSLTGGTEAFFGQGTRLTVV.